This T cell receptor beta chain was documented in a study of cytomegalovirus exposure and HLA in healthy donors. In the study overall: Previous work identified 95 million to 140 million unique TCR beta sequences from around 200 million T cells.

About this clone: Antigen specificity is unknown.

Both 60 Vbeta primers and 13 Jbeta primers went into the PCR. Method: immunoSEQ multiplex PCR; TCRdb's copy keeps in-frame clones and lacks some. The sample lists some 150,000 clones; around 80% were seen once. Study outcomes and limitations: Productive rates of about 87% or about 30% were seen for most TCR beta V segments in an earlier analysis. Reportedly, TCR beta sequences accurately predicted HLA-A and HLA-B alleles in most subjects.

Material: PBMCs. This clonotype was obtained from a boy younger than 10 in good health and CMV-seronegative.

CDR3 DNA: TGTGCCAGTAAATCGGCCGGGACAGGGTTTCGGGCCAACGTCCTGACTTTC. This codes for CASKSAGTGFRANVLTF. The gene calls are TRBV19 and TRBJ2-6, with TRBD1 identical over 9 bases. The CDR3 has 17 residues. The V and J ends lost 7 bases and 5 bases, in that order; junction bases with no gene match: 12. CDR1 is LNHDA and CDR2 is SQIVND in the germline V gene (reference sequence).